The 14 T cell receptor beta chains below were found in one sample sequenced in a study of T cell repertoires in cytomegalovirus infection. A single record per CDR3 protein comes from TCRdb applying MiXCR to the reads. Among roughly 280,000 distinct CDR3 sequences listed, about 20% were seen once. Antigens of these TCRs are unknown. The sample in question was cultured PBMCs, obtained from culture after CMV antigen stimulation. The receptors were gathered from a human donor in good health (CMV status not recorded). Some clones in this sample may be carry-over from other donors' samples.

The CDR3 DNA follows: TGTGCCAGCAGTTACAGGACTAGCGGGAGTTTGGATACGCAGTATTTT. This codes for CASSYRTSGSLDTQYF. V is TRBV6-5 and J is TRBJ2-3, with 13 nucleotides matching TRBD2. J was trimmed by 6 bases and V by 2 bases; bases with no gene match: 5. Germline CDR1 reads MNHEY; CDR2 reads SVGAGI. This CDR3 comprises 16 residues.

This clonotype was counted many times. V is TRBV19 and J is TRBJ1-2; tentative D call: TRBD1 (5 bases). Between the trimmed V and J ends, which lost 3 bases and 5 bases, there was a span of 7 bases. Germline V lookup: CDR1 LNHDA, CDR2 SQIVND (reference sequence). The CDR3 has 12 amino acids. The CDR3 sequence is CASSIDSYGYTF. The CDR3, as DNA: TGTGCCAGTAGTATCGACAGTTATGGCTACACCTTC.

Worth noting for this clonotype: A much larger clone lies one base from this, so it may be a read error. V gene TRBV6-1 combines with J gene TRBJ2-2, with D uncertain. The CDR3 is 18 residues long. Germline values: CDR1 MNHNS, CDR2 SASEGT. Trimming stripped 10 bases from V and 7 bases from J, with 31 bases between. In DNA form, the CDR3 reads TGTGCCAACAGCGAGTTACATGCGTTAGCCCCCTTAGGCGGGGAGCTGTTTTTT. Translation gives CANSELHALAPLGGELFF.

A few counts support this clonotype. The CDR3 DNA sequence: TGTGCCAGCAGCTCCCCGGGACTAGCGGTGTTCACAGATACGCAGTATTTT. It specifies CASSSPGLAVFTDTQYF. V gene TRBV7-8 combines with J gene TRBJ2-3; TRBD2 matches 11 bases. From germline, CDR1 is SGHVS and CDR2 FQNEAQ. The CDR3 spans 17 residues. With V trimmed by 4 bases and J by 2 bases, 8 bases remained unmatched.

This clonotype was seen a few times. The V and J genes are TRBV29-1 and TRBJ2-2; the D gene is possibly TRBD1 (5 bases). The germline gives CDR1 SQVTM, CDR2 ANQGSEA. Trimming cost V 4 bases and J 4 bases, with 16 bases left between them. The CDR3 sequence is 15 residues long. The CDR3 sequence is CSVAIRGSFTGELFF. Here the CDR3 DNA reads TGCAGCGTTGCCATTAGGGGATCATTCACCGGGGAGCTGTTTTTT.

This clonotype was observed a handful of times. The chain employs TRBV10-3 and TRBJ1-1; 9 bases agree with TRBD1. The V and J ends lost 6 bases and 7 bases, in that order; junction bases with no gene match: 6. From germline, CDR1 is ENHRY and CDR2 SYGVKD. CDR3 length: 13 amino acids. This CDR3 reads CAIRLGQGDEAFF. The CDR3 region has the DNA TGTGCCATCAGGCTGGGACAGGGAGATGAAGCTTTCTTT.

This chain joins TRBV20-1 and TRBJ2-7; no firm D call. The CDR3 sequence is 13 residues long. V lost 3 bases and J lost 2, with 11 bases in between. CDR1 is DFQATT and CDR2 is SNEGSKA in the germline V gene (reference sequence). CDR3 bases: TGCAGTGCTAGGCCAGGTGTCCCCTACGAGCAGTACTTC. It specifies CSARPGVPYEQYF.

The chain combines TRBV7-2 with TRBJ2-2, with a possible D match to TRBD1 (6 bases). CDR1 is SGHTA, CDR2 FQGNSA, per germline. V lost 6 bases and J lost 6, with 14 bases in between. The CDR3 extends over 14 amino acids. In nucleotides, the CDR3 is TGTGCCAGCAGTGGACAGCTGGGGGCCGGGGAGCTGTTTTTT. It is translated as CASSGQLGAGELFF.

In this sample, this clonotype turned up a few times. The rearrangement links TRBV4-1 to TRBJ1-5; 9 bases are a match to TRBD1. The germline V gene encodes CDR1 MGHRA and CDR2 YSYEKL. V was clipped by 0 bases and J by 5 bases; unmatched bases: 5. The CDR3 covers 16 residues. The CDR3 bases are TGCGCCAGCAGCCAAGACCACAGGGGGCAGGATCAGCCCCAGCATTTT. Translating it yields CASSQDHRGQDQPQHF.

For the CDR3, the DNA is TGTGCCAGCAGTTACTCTAGAGGAGGGGAGGTTGGAAGGACAGATACGCAGTATTTT. Protein: CASSYSRGGEVGRTDTQYF. J is TRBJ2-3 and V is TRBV6-8; D is perhaps TRBD2 (6 bases). This CDR3 comprises 19 residues. CDR1 is MNHGY, CDR2 SAAAGT, per germline. Between the trimmed V and J ends, which lost 0 bases and 3 bases, there was a span of 22 bases.

The chain couples TRBV25-1 to TRBJ1-1; D is uncertain. V shed 7 bases and J shed 10 bases, with 19 bases lying between them. CDR1 and CDR2 (germline): MGHDK, SYGVNS. The CDR3 sequence is 13 residues long. The CDR3, as DNA: TGTGCCAGCACACAAACAGCCGTAGGTTTAGCTTTCTTT. Translated: CASTQTAVGLAFF.

This clonotype was detected only a few times. The chain joins TRBV5-1 to TRBJ2-7; TRBD2 matches 9 bases. J gave up 1 base and V 2 bases, and 4 bases lay outside the gene matches. Germline CDR1 SGHRS, CDR2 YFSETQ. CDR3 length: 15 amino acids. In DNA form, the CDR3 reads TGCGCCAGCAGCTTTAGCGGGAGTAGTTCCTACGAGCAGTACTTC. Its translation: CASSFSGSSSYEQYF.

This clonotype was recorded many times. The gene calls are TRBV12-3 or TRBV12-4 and TRBJ2-2; 7 bases fit TRBD1. V lost 5 bases, J lost 4 bases, and 10 bases stayed unmatched. The CDR3 sequence is 16 residues long. For the CDR3, the DNA is TGTGCCAGCAGTCCCTACAGGGGTCCATCCACCGGGGAGCTGTTTTTT. It encodes CASSPYRGPSTGELFF.

The genes are TRBV27 and TRBJ2-5; TRBD2 agrees at 14 bases. With 0 bases clipped from V and 4 bases from J, the junction kept 1 base outside the gene matches. The germline CDR1 and CDR2 sequences are MNHEY and SMNVEV (reference sequence). There are 16 residues in the CDR3. The CDR3 DNA is TGTGCCAGCAGTTTATCGACTAGCGGGAGGGCAGAGACCCAGTACTTC. It yields the protein CASSLSTSGRAETQYF.